The subject of this entry is one T cell receptor (beta chain). Only a few counts were recorded for this clonotype. Its antigen specificity is not known. Base qualities are missing; no much larger clone stands one base away. Genomic DNA extracted from peripheral blood, rather than sorted cells or RNA, was used as the source for amplification of TCR beta rearrangements. CDR1 and CDR2 (SQVTM, ANQGSEA) derive from the germline V gene. The CDR3 runs 14 residues from the cysteine to the phenylalanine. The DNA shown is the 42-base CDR3, in frame from base 1. The junction shows trimming of 6 bases on V and 0 bases on J, plus 15 bases between the germline ends. Rearranged TRB sequences spanning V, D and J segments were amplified by multiplex touch-down PCR using a mixed TRB-A/B primer pool. Two consecutive PCR reactions with Phusion HS II polymerase added Illumina adapters and sample indices to the amplicons. Amplicons were gel-purified with the NucleoSpin Gel and PCR Clean-up kit, then checked with Qubit and an Agilent 2100 Bioanalyzer. Libraries were sequenced on an Illumina MiSeq using 600-cycle, single-indexed, paired-end runs. In the authors' own workflow: MiXCR versions 2.12 and 3.0.5 were used to process the TRB sequences. Each unique CDR3 nucleotide sequence was treated as one clone, and only productive sequences with two or more reads were kept. Shannon diversity, evenness, clonality (one minus evenness), and alpha-parameterized diversity profiles from alpha 0 to 5 were included as repertoire metrics. The IGoR algorithm was used to calculate generation probabilities for clones in the paired samples taken before and after chemotherapy. The public reads were run again by TCRdb, first through fastp at Q25 and then through MiXCR, and only productive beta chains were kept. Each record represents a unique CDR3 protein, reported with the most common genes and DNA among its rows. The V and J calls reflect TCRdb's pipeline rather than the authors' work. The sample has some 600 distinct CDR3 sequences on record, roughly 28% of them singletons. The ten most abundant clones make up about 30% of the sample.

The data belong to a study of T cell repertoires in aging, cancer and after chemotherapy (dated by TCRdb to the late 2010s). As for the study more broadly: Six donor age groups were covered, ranging from 30 or younger up to 70 or older, and each group contained at least three individuals. To look at immunoaging and at how T cells reconstitute after chemotherapy, the study profiled TCR beta repertoires in peripheral blood from both healthy donors and cancer patients. A cohort of over 200 cancer patients (94 with hematological and 124 with solid cancers) was assembled, and roughly 98 healthy donors were included as a reference group. TCR repertoires from healthy donor controls were recorded over periods of several months to years and showed clear clonal overlap between repeated samplings. In total, the full dataset held about 8.8 million TCR reads.

Summary of the overall study and its limitations: Compared with age-matched healthy donors, untreated patients with hematological or solid cancers had significantly lower TCR diversity and higher clonality in blood. Declining TCR diversity with age in healthy donors was mainly explained by loss of richness; in cancer patients, loss of evenness also contributed. According to the authors, the repertoire data do not allow conclusions to be drawn about immunological memory after chemotherapy. In both cancer cohorts, median generation probability rose over the chemotherapy interval, which suggests that the repertoire was reconstituted through rebound thymic output.

Material: blood. The sequence derives from a human donor in good health. Rearrangement joined TRBV29-1 to TRBJ2-7, and perhaps TRBD2 as D gene, on 6 matching bases. The CDR3 protein is CSVRGRGNSYEQYF. The sequenced DNA: TGCAGCGTGCGGGGTCGGGGGAACTCCTACGAGCAGTACTTC.